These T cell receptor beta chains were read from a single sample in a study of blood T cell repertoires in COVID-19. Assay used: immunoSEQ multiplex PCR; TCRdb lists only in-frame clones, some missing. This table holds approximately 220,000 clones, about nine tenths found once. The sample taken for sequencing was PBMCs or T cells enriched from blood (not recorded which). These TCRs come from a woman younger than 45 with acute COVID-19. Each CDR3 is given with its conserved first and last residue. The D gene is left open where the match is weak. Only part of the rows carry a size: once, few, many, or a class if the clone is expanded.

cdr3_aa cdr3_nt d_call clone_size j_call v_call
CASSSTRQGADYEQYF TGTGCCAGCAGCTCAACCCGACAGGGAGCGGACTACGAGCAGTACTTC TRBD1 NA TRBJ2-7 TRBV7-9
CASSLGGQGPDQPQHF TGTGCCAGCAGCTTAGGAGGACAGGGCCCTGATCAGCCCCAGCATTTT TRBD1 NA TRBJ1-5 TRBV13
CASSLSQGYEQFF TGTGCCAGCAGCTTAAGTCAGGGCTATGAGCAGTTCTTC NA NA TRBJ2-1 TRBV11-3
CASSLRGYTGELFF TGTGCCAGCAGTTTACGAGGCTACACCGGGGAGCTGTTTTTT NA NA TRBJ2-2 TRBV27
CASSYSTGVEAFF TGTGCCAGCAGTTACTCTACGGGGGTCGAAGCTTTCTTT NA NA TRBJ1-1 TRBV6-2/TRBV6-3
CASTRTGSSYEQYF TGTGCCAGTACCAGGACAGGATCTTCCTACGAGCAGTACTTC TRBD1 NA TRBJ2-7 TRBV19
CASSTSRDTSGTEAFF TGTGCCAGTAGTACCTCTCGGGACACTTCGGGCACTGAAGCTTTCTTT NA NA TRBJ1-1 TRBV19
CASSLEGAGYGYTF TGTGCCAGCAGCTTGGAGGGGGCGGGCTATGGCTACACCTTC TRBD1 NA TRBJ1-2 TRBV5-5
CASSEGTQVPNEKLFF TGTGCCAGCAGTGAGGGCACACAGGTGCCGAATGAAAAACTGTTTTTT NA NA TRBJ1-4 TRBV25-1
CASSRSSGGAGETQYF TGTGCCAGCAGCCGATCTAGCGGGGGGGCCGGAGAGACCCAGTACTTC TRBD2 NA TRBJ2-5 TRBV3-1/TRBV3-2
CASSSRRGAYEQYF TGTGCCAGCAGCAGTAGGCGGGGGGCCTACGAGCAGTACTTC TRBD2 NA TRBJ2-7 TRBV7-2
CASSPGGVTRSAETQYF TGTGCCAGCAGTCCCGGAGGGGTTACTAGATCAGCGGAGACCCAGTACTTC NA NA TRBJ2-5 TRBV27
CASSHPTGTGFHEQYF TGCGCCAGCAGCCATCCAACCGGGACAGGGTTCCACGAGCAGTACTTC TRBD1 once TRBJ2-7 TRBV4-1
CASSDRAGTEAFF TGTGCCAGCAGTGACAGGGCCGGCACTGAAGCTTTCTTT NA NA TRBJ1-1 TRBV6-1
CASSQGRQALHEQYF TGCGCCAGCAGCCAAGGGAGACAGGCCCTTCACGAGCAGTACTTC NA NA TRBJ2-7 TRBV4-3
CASRGRGTEAFF TGCGCCAGCAGGGGGCGGGGGACTGAAGCTTTCTTT NA NA TRBJ1-1 TRBV4-1
CASSYSWQGNTEAFF TGTGCCAGCAGTTACTCGTGGCAGGGAAACACTGAAGCTTTCTTT NA few TRBJ1-1 TRBV6-5
CASSGGSDEAFF TGTGCCAGCAGTGGCGGGTCAGATGAAGCTTTCTTT NA NA TRBJ1-1 TRBV27
CASRKTSGEVDTQYF TGTGCCAGCAGGAAGACTAGCGGGGAGGTAGACACGCAGTATTTT TRBD2 NA TRBJ2-3 TRBV7-8
CASSPPGQPGEKLFF TGTGCCAGCTCACCACCGGGACAGCCCGGCGAAAAACTGTTTTTT TRBD1 NA TRBJ1-4 TRBV18
CASSQGDRVLYNEQFF TGTGCCAGCAGCCAAGGCGACAGGGTCCTTTACAATGAGCAGTTCTTC TRBD1 once TRBJ2-1 TRBV16
CASSGLAAYEQFF TGTGCCAGCAGTGGACTAGCGGCCTATGAGCAGTTCTTC TRBD2 NA TRBJ2-1 TRBV12-3/TRBV12-4
CASSPRTGADYGYTF TGTGCCAGCTCACCCCGGACAGGGGCAGACTATGGCTACACCTTC TRBD1 many TRBJ1-2 TRBV18
CASSHSGGGDTQYF TGTGCCAGCTCCCATAGCGGGGGCGGAGATACGCAGTATTTT TRBD2 NA TRBJ2-3 TRBV18
CASSHAGQGSSEQYF TGTGCCAGCTCTCATGCGGGACAGGGATCTAGCGAGCAGTACTTC TRBD1 NA TRBJ2-7 TRBV18
CASSLGWTGGFTDTQYF TGTGCCAGCAGCTTGGGCTGGACAGGGGGATTCACAGATACGCAGTATTTT TRBD1 NA TRBJ2-3 TRBV5-8
CASPRTILQEEQYF TGTGCCAGTCCCCGGACTATATTACAGGAGGAGCAGTACTTC NA many TRBJ2-7 TRBV6-5
CASSVDDGSYGYTF TGTGCCAGCAGCGTAGATGATGGGAGCTATGGCTACACCTTC NA NA TRBJ1-2 TRBV9
CAWSVQAMNTGELFF TGTGCCTGGAGTGTGCAAGCGATGAACACCGGGGAGCTGTTTTTT NA once TRBJ2-2 TRBV30
CASSVAGKSEAFF TGTGCCAGCAGCGTAGCAGGGAAGTCTGAAGCTTTCTTT NA NA TRBJ1-1 TRBV9
CASRHTGGTNEKLFF TGCGCCAGCAGACATACAGGGGGGACTAATGAAAAACTGTTTTTT TRBD1 NA TRBJ1-4 TRBV5-1
CASSEELQGNEKLFF TGTGCCAGCAGTGAAGAGTTACAGGGTAATGAAAAACTGTTTTTT NA NA TRBJ1-4 TRBV6-1
CSAISGNTIYF TGCAGCGCTATATCTGGAAACACCATATATTTT NA once TRBJ1-3 TRBV29-1